This TCR beta chain emerged from a study of OX40 agonist ivuxolimab in advanced cancers. Looking at the study overall: Ivuxolimab, which patients received intravenously every 2 weeks, was dosed at 0.01 to 10 mg/kg. Anti-PD-1, anti-PD-L1 or anti-CTLA-4 therapy given earlier was allowed, and roughly 38% had some. Study-level results: CD4+ T cells averaged fewer expanded clones than CD8+ T cells. There was clonal expansion of CD4+ and CD8+ blood T cells by week 6 at 0.1 to 3.0 mg/kg.

This clone was counted between two and nine times. Its antigen is still unknown. Some clones are missing from TCRdb's copy, which holds only in-frame ones; the method was immunoSEQ multiplex PCR. The data show about 82,000 clones, around 78% seen once. Germline CDR1 and CDR2: SGDLS and YYNGEE. With 3 bases clipped from V and 5 bases from J, the junction kept 16 bases outside the gene matches. There are 17 residues in the CDR3. The TCR comes from an adult with an advanced solid tumor such as melanoma, head and neck, liver or kidney cancer. This specimen was CD4+ or CD8+ T cells sorted from blood, taken in a trial of the OX40 agonist ivuxolimab. J is TRBJ2-5 and V is TRBV9; TRBD1 aligns across 7 bases. The CDR3 sequence: CASSAYGTASSGETQYF. As DNA, the CDR3 is TGTGCCAGCAGCGCTTATGGGACAGCTAGTAGTGGGGAGACCCAGTACTTC.